This T cell receptor (beta chain) came from a study of T cells in Graves' hyperthyroidism and ophthalmopathy. Graves' hyperthyroidism was deemed stable absent ophthalmopathy progression within 18 months. Disease duration under 2 months; hyperthyroidism patients were aged 18 to 65. Remarks on this clonotype: The antigen remains undetermined.

Amplified TCR beta CDR3 regions came from RNA transcripts. HTBI primers were used for first-round RT-PCR of the TCR CDR3. TCRdb called the multiplex PCR reads again in MiXCR, with one record for every CDR3 protein. The sample holds roughly 300,000 distinct CDR3 sequences, around 23% seen once. Findings and limits, study-wide: A model built on 13 V-J features separated ophthalmopathy from stable hyperthyroidism.

Sequencing was performed on blood. The receptor was isolated from a woman in her 50s with Graves' hyperthyroidism.

The CDR3 DNA follows: TGTGCCAGCAGCCTCAAGAATAACTATGGCTACACCTTC. Protein: CASSLKNNYGYTF. The chain has TRBV5-4 and TRBJ1-2, with D uncertain. Deletions cut 4 bases from V and 1 base from J, with 8 bases between. The CDR3 consists of 13 residues. From germline, CDR1 is SGHNT and CDR2 YYREEE (reference sequence).